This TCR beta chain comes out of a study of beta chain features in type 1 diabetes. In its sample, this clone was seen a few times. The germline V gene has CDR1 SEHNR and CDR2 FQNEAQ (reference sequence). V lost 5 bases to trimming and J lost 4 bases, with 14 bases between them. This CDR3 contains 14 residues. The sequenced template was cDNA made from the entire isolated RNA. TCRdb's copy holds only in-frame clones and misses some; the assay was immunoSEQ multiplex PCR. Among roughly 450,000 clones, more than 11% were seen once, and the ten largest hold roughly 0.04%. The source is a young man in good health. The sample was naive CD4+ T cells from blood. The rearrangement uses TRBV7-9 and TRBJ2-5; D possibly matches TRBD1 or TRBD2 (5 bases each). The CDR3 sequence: CASSNSGAGETQYF. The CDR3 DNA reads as TGTGCCAGCAGCAACTCCGGGGCAGGAGAGACCCAGTACTTC.